This entry lists 30 T cell receptor beta chains sequenced from one sample in a study of T cell changes during pregnancy in multiple sclerosis. Clones were read by immunoSEQ multiplex PCR, and TCRdb kept only the in-frame ones, dropping some. The sample consists of some 40,000 clones, around 93% of them appearing once. This sample comprised CD8+ T cells from peripheral blood mononuclear cells, obtained before pregnancy. These receptors originate from a female donor with multiple sclerosis, enrolled in a pregnancy study.

The J gene is TRBJ2-5, the V gene TRBV9, with a tentative D call TRBD1 (5 bases). The CDR3 is made up of 14 amino acids. Per germline, CDR1 SGDLS and CDR2 YYNGEE. The V and J ends lost 0 bases and 5 bases respectively, with 11 bases between them. CDR3 loop: CASSVEQGVETQYF. CDR3 sequence (DNA): TGTGCCAGCAGCGTAGAGCAAGGGGTGGAGACCCAGTACTTC.

This rearrangement joins TRBV6-1 to TRBJ1-1; D is perhaps TRBD1 (6 bases). Germline CDR1 MNHNS, CDR2 SASEGT. The V gene lost 4 bases and the J gene lost 1 base, with 13 bases spanning the gap. The CDR3 contains 15 residues. The CDR3, as DNA: TGTGCCAGCAGTGGGATCCAGGGGTCGAACACTGAAGCTTTCTTT. Amino acids: CASSGIQGSNTEAFF.

CDR3 DNA: TGTGCCAGCAGCTTGGTAGCGGGAGGTGAGCAGTTCTTC. Translating gives CASSLVAGGEQFF. The chain carries TRBV5-4 and TRBJ2-1; 10 bases match TRBD2. V lost 0 bases to trimming and J lost 9 bases; unmatched junction nucleotides: 0. The CDR3 is made up of 13 amino acids. The V gene's germline CDR1 is SGHNT and CDR2 YYREEE (reference sequence).

This rearrangement joins TRBV7-9 to TRBJ1-1, with D possibly being TRBD1 (6 bases). There are 14 residues in the CDR3. Germline-derived CDR1 and CDR2 are SEHNR and FQNEAQ (reference sequence). Trimming cost V 1 base and J 4 bases, with 10 bases left between them. CDR3 sequence (DNA): TGTGCCAGCAGCTTAGAGGGAGGGGGCACTGAAGCTTTCTTT. Encoded protein: CASSLEGGGTEAFF.

This sequence joins TRBV7-9 and TRBJ1-2; tentative D call: TRBD1 (6 bases). Germline CDR1 SEHNR, CDR2 FQNEAQ (reference sequence). CDR3 length: 15 amino acids. Trimming pared 2 bases from V and 6 bases from J, leaving 16 bases between. CDR3 protein: CASSLYDSGGHGYTF. For the CDR3, the DNA is TGTGCCAGCAGCTTATATGACTCGGGGGGCCATGGCTACACCTTC.

The chain couples TRBV2 to TRBJ2-1, with TRBD2 as a possible D gene (5 bases). Deletions cut 6 bases from V and 6 bases from J, with 12 bases between. CDR3 length equals 13 residues. CDR1 and CDR2 (germline): SNHLY, FYNNEI. CDR3 region: CASRPPGGNEQFF. CDR3 nucleotide sequence: TGTGCCAGCAGGCCCCCTGGAGGCAATGAGCAGTTCTTC.

This clone showed up just once. The genes are TRBV27 and TRBJ1-2, with a possible D match to TRBD1 (5 bases). The ends were cut back, 3 bases at V and 6 bases at J, with 11 bases in the middle. Germline assignment: CDR1 MNHEY and CDR2 SMNVEV (reference sequence). This CDR3 has 13 amino acids. CDR3 protein: CASSFSREDGYTF. CDR3 in DNA: TGTGCCAGCAGTTTTTCCAGGGAAGATGGCTACACCTTC.

The rearrangement uses TRBV27 and TRBJ2-4, with D unclear. V dropped 5 bases and J dropped 0 bases, with 14 bases sitting between them. This CDR3 is built from 16 residues. The germline CDR1 and CDR2 sequences are MNHEY and SMNVEV (reference sequence). As DNA, the CDR3 is TGTGCCAGCAGTATCAGTTTAACCTTAGCCAAAAACATTCAGTACTTC. Amino acid sequence: CASSISLTLAKNIQYF.

The chain joins TRBV5-1 to TRBJ1-1; D call uncertain. The CDR3 consists of 17 residues. Trimming shortened V by 3 bases and J by 1 base, and 19 bases separated the two germline ends. Germline CDR1 reads SGHRS; CDR2 reads YFSETQ. CDR3: CASSSRLEGARNTEAFF. The DNA for the CDR3 is TGCGCCAGCAGCTCACGTCTTGAGGGAGCGAGGAACACTGAAGCTTTCTTT.

CDR3 residues: CASSQSSGPDTQYF. The CDR3 coding sequence is TGTGCCAGCAGCCAAAGCTCAGGGCCAGATACGCAGTATTTT. The chain is built from TRBV14 and TRBJ2-3; D possibly corresponds to TRBD1 (5 bases). The CDR3 loop spans 14 amino acids. V gave up 2 bases and J gave up 4 bases, with 10 bases separating them. The germline CDR1 and CDR2 sequences are SGHDN and FVKESK. Filled out from reference TRBV14 and TRBJ2-3, the complete variable domain reads EAGVTQFPSHSVIEKGQTVTLRCDPISGHDNLYWYRRVMGKEIKFLLHFVKESKQDESGMPNNRFLAERTGGTYSTLKVQPAELEDSGVYFCASSQSSGPDTQYFGPGTRLTVL.

The J gene is TRBJ1-2, the V gene TRBV2, with 10 bases matching TRBD1. This CDR3 has 14 residues. The germline CDR1 and CDR2 sequences are SNHLY and FYNNEI. V shed 3 bases, J shed 7 bases, and the junction held 5 bases outside the gene matches. The CDR3 reads CASSEGTGDSGYTF. In DNA, the CDR3 is TGTGCCAGCAGTGAGGGGACAGGGGATTCTGGCTACACCTTC.

The genes are TRBV9 and TRBJ2-3; D is possibly TRBD1 (5 bases). From germline, CDR1 is SGDLS and CDR2 YYNGEE. Trimming cost V 3 bases and J 7 bases, with 15 bases left between them. The CDR3 contains 14 residues. The CDR3 is CASSAASGINTQYF. CDR3 bases: TGTGCCAGCAGCGCAGCGTCAGGGATAAATACGCAGTATTTT.

The chain joins TRBV5-5 to TRBJ2-7; D is perhaps TRBD2 (5 bases). Germline values: CDR1 SGHKS, CDR2 YYEKEE (reference sequence). CDR3 length: 13 amino acids. V was cut by 4 bases and J by 5 bases, with 13 bases left in between. CDR3 in amino acids: CASSLRGSNEQYF. Here the CDR3 DNA reads TGTGCCAGCAGCCTCCGAGGGTCGAACGAGCAGTACTTC.

This chain links TRBV11-2 with TRBJ2-7; TRBD2 matches at 9 bases. This CDR3 has 18 residues. V shed 5 bases, J shed 0 bases, and the junction held 14 bases outside the gene matches. The V gene's germline CDR1 is SGHAT and CDR2 FQNNGV. The CDR3 loop is CASSPRLERGASSYEQYF. In nucleotides, the CDR3 is TGTGCCAGCAGCCCTAGGTTGGAGCGGGGGGCCTCCTCCTACGAGCAGTACTTC.

The chain employs TRBV9 and TRBJ2-2, with TRBD2 matching over 8 bases. V lost 3 bases and J lost 5; bases outside the gene matches: 12. This CDR3 is 17 amino acids long. Germline CDR1 SGDLS, CDR2 YYNGEE. In DNA form, the CDR3 reads TGTGCCAGCAGCGCCCCCCTGGCGGGGGGTTGGACCGGGGAGCTGTTTTTT. The encoded protein is CASSAPLAGGWTGELFF.

This chain uses TRBV28 with TRBJ2-5; 10 nucleotides match TRBD2. The trim removed 4 bases at V and 2 bases at J, leaving 19 bases unmatched. The CDR3 extends over 20 amino acids. Germline V gives CDR1 MDHEN, CDR2 SYDVKM. The CDR3 DNA follows: TGTGCCAGCAGTTATCTGGGGGGGAGTTTCCTAGCGGGAGAACAAGAGACCCAGTACTTC. It is translated as CASSYLGGSFLAGEQETQYF.

This chain uses TRBV6-5 with TRBJ2-7, with 10 bases identical to TRBD2. After removal of 9 bases from V and 4 bases from J, the junction contained 6 bases not matched to a gene. Germline CDR1 is MNHEY and CDR2 is SVGAGI. The CDR3 contains 13 residues. The CDR3 DNA follows: TGTGCCAGGAATAGCGGGAGGCTGTACGAGCAGTACTTC. Protein sequence: CARNSGRLYEQYF.

This rearrangement joins TRBV7-9 to TRBJ2-5, with 8 bases that match TRBD1. The CDR3 extends over 16 amino acids. Germline V gene sequence: CDR1 SEHNR, CDR2 FQNEAQ (reference sequence). The V gene end was trimmed by 5 bases and the J gene end by 2 bases; junction bases not matched to a gene: 10. The CDR3: CASSTSGTGIQETQYF. CDR3 bases: TGTGCCAGCAGCACATCCGGGACAGGAATACAAGAGACCCAGTACTTC. The full variable domain, in which reference TRBV7-9 and TRBJ2-5 provide the parts outside the CDR3, is DTGVSQNPRHKITKRGQNVTFRCDPISEHNRLYWYRQTLGQGPEFLTYFQNEAQLEKSRLLSDRFSAERPKGSFSTLEIQRTEQGDSAMYLCASSTSGTGIQETQYFGPGTRLLVL.

The chain has TRBV7-9 and TRBJ2-7; weak D call: TRBD1 (5 bases). V dropped 5 bases and J dropped 4 bases, with 15 bases sitting between them. This CDR3 has 14 amino acids. Per germline, CDR1 SEHNR and CDR2 FQNEAQ (reference sequence). CDR3 sequence (DNA): TGTGCCAGCAGCCCTCCCCAGGGCGCGTACGAGCAGTACTTC. Translated, it gives CASSPPQGAYEQYF.

V is TRBV19 and J is TRBJ2-7; the match to TRBD1 covers 9 bases. The CDR3 runs to 13 residues. V shed 5 bases, J shed 5 bases, and the junction held 4 bases outside the gene matches. Germline assignment: CDR1 LNHDA and CDR2 SQIVND (reference sequence). The CDR3 region has the DNA TGTGCCAGTAGTTACGGGACAGGGAACGAGCAGTACTTC. It translates to CASSYGTGNEQYF.

This clone was recorded once. The J gene is TRBJ2-7, the V gene TRBV7-6, with 8 bases fitting TRBD2. CDR3 size: 15 residues. V lost 5 bases and J lost 3; bases outside the gene matches: 9. From germline, CDR1 is SGHVS and CDR2 FNYEAQ. The CDR3 loop reads CASSPQERGNYEQYF. The CDR3 coding sequence is TGTGCCAGCAGCCCCCAAGAGCGGGGGAACTACGAGCAGTACTTC. Drawing the rest from reference TRBV7-6 and TRBJ2-7, the complete variable domain is GAGVSQSPRYKVTKRGQDVALRCDPISGHVSLYWYRQALGQGPEFLTYFNYEAQQDKSGLPNDRFSAERPEGSISTLTIQRTEQRDSAMYRCASSPQERGNYEQYFGPGTRLTVT.

The V and J genes are TRBV28 and TRBJ2-7, with TRBD2 identical over 11 bases. CDR3 length equals 17 residues. The V segment lost 6 bases and the J segment 0 bases; nucleotides outside the gene matches: 10. Germline CDR1 MDHEN, CDR2 SYDVKM. The CDR3, as DNA: TGTGCCAGCAGGCCGTGGGCTAGCGGGAGGCCCTCCTACGAGCAGTACTTC. The encoded protein is CASRPWASGRPSYEQYF.

The V gene is TRBV7-8, the J gene TRBJ1-5; D remains unclear. The CDR3 has 12 amino acids. CDR1 and CDR2 from the germline V gene are SGHVS and FQNEAQ. With 2 bases removed from V and 7 bases from J, the gap between germline ends came to 6 bases. CDR3 DNA sequence: TGTGCCAGCAGCTTATTGACACAGCCCCAGCATTTT. Translated, it gives CASSLLTQPQHF.

This clone appeared once. The chain recombines TRBV7-6 with TRBJ1-4; 8 bases match TRBD1. This CDR3 region has 16 residues. V lost 5 bases and J lost 1; bases outside the gene matches: 6. Germline V CDR1 and CDR2: SGHVS, FNYEAQ. CDR3 sequence: CASSGGQAGTNEKLFF. For the CDR3, the DNA is TGTGCCAGCAGCGGGGGACAGGCGGGAACTAATGAAAAACTGTTTTTT. The full variable domain, completed using reference TRBV7-6 and TRBJ1-4, is GAGVSQSPRYKVTKRGQDVALRCDPISGHVSLYWYRQALGQGPEFLTYFNYEAQQDKSGLPNDRFSAERPEGSISTLTIQRTEQRDSAMYRCASSGGQAGTNEKLFFGSGTQLSVL.

The chain employs TRBV9 and TRBJ2-7, with a tentative D call TRBD1 (6 bases). Trimming cost V 2 bases and J 0 bases, with 6 bases left between them. The CDR3 is made up of 13 amino acids. Germline V gene data show CDR1 as SGDLS and CDR2 as YYNGEE. CDR3 residues: CASSVDSSYEQYF. The DNA for the CDR3 is TGTGCCAGCAGCGTGGACAGCTCCTACGAGCAGTACTTC.

The rearrangement uses TRBV4-2 and TRBJ2-7; the D gene is possibly TRBD1 (6 bases). CDR1 is LGHNA, CDR2 YNFKEQ, per germline. Trimming took 0 bases from V and 3 from J, leaving 12 bases between them. The CDR3 consists of 15 residues. The CDR3 reads CASSQERQVDYEQYF. In DNA form, the CDR3 reads TGTGCCAGCAGCCAAGAGCGACAGGTGGACTACGAGCAGTACTTC.

The chain employs TRBV29-1 and TRBJ2-2; 10 bases agree with TRBD1. Per germline, CDR1 SQVTM and CDR2 ANQGSEA. The V and J ends lost 3 bases and 9 bases, in that order; junction bases with no gene match: 13. This CDR3 is built from 16 residues. This chain's CDR3 is CSVEPTGTGEIRELFF. CDR3 DNA: TGCAGCGTTGAGCCTACCGGGACAGGGGAGATCAGGGAGCTGTTTTTT.

The chain has TRBV28 and TRBJ2-5, with a possible D match to TRBD2 (5 bases). The V gene lost 4 bases and the J gene lost 4 bases, with 16 bases spanning the gap. In germline, CDR1 is MDHEN, CDR2 SYDVKM. The CDR3 contains 15 residues. The CDR3 loop reads CASSSTRNGGETQYF. The CDR3 coding sequence is TGTGCCAGCAGTTCAACTAGAAACGGAGGAGAGACCCAGTACTTC.

The V call is TRBV7-3, the J call TRBJ2-7; 8 bases line up with TRBD2. V lost 1 base to trimming and J lost 2 bases; unmatched junction nucleotides: 16. Germline CDR1 and CDR2: SGHTA and FQGTGA. CDR3 length: 19 amino acids. The CDR3 DNA reads TGTGCCAGCAGCTTAATATTGGGGGTGGGCGGGGGGCCGACCTACGAGCAGTACTTC. Protein product: CASSLILGVGGGPTYEQYF.

V is TRBV27 and J is TRBJ2-1; tentative D call: TRBD2 (5 bases). The CDR3 length is 13 residues. V dropped 6 bases and J dropped 3 bases, with 9 bases sitting between them. Germline CDR1 and CDR2: MNHEY and SMNVEV (reference sequence). CDR3 bases: TGTGCCAGCAGCAAGAGGGACTACAATGAGCAGTTCTTC. Translation: CASSKRDYNEQFF.